The following is a T cell receptor beta chain sequence with its context. The data originate from a study of shared clonotypes between healthy human individuals. Only in-frame clones appear in the TCRdb table, and some are missing; sequencing was by immunoSEQ multiplex PCR. The table lists about 2.4 million clones, 90% to 95% of them singletons, with approximately 0.36% in the top ten. The trim removed 3 bases at V and 1 base at J, leaving 8 bases unmatched. Germline lookup yields CDR1 SEHNR and CDR2 FQNEAQ (reference sequence). CDR3 size: 17 residues. Sequences were obtained from naive CD4+ T cells from PBMCs. The sample's subset: CD45RA+ positively selected. The source of this sequence is a man between 18 and 35 years old in good health. Some clones in this sample may be carry-over from other donors' samples. The rearrangement uses TRBV7-9 and TRBJ1-1, with 10 bases fitting TRBD1. The CDR3 loop is CASSLGQGLYTNTEAFF. The DNA for the CDR3 is TGTGCCAGCAGCTTGGGACAGGGGCTTTACACGAACACTGAAGCTTTCTTT.